This T cell receptor (beta chain) was captured in a study of metastatic and nonmetastatic thyroid tumors. About the research overall: Repertoires of blood and of tissue (tumor or nodule) from malignant and benign thyroid patients were compared.

With MiXCR, TCRdb reprocessed the PCR reads. The sample has 20,000 to 25,000 clones, approximately 30% seen once. Findings of the study overall: In both blood and tumor samples, TCR beta diversity was reported significantly higher for malignant than benign nodules.

Each patient came to thyroid surgery without any prior treatment (of any kind). Remarks on this clone: What it binds is not known.

CDR1 is LGHNT, CDR2 FRNRAP, per germline. Trimming pared 5 bases from V and 1 base from J, leaving 17 bases between. This CDR3 comprises 16 residues. The genes are TRBV12-5 and TRBJ1-1; no definite D call. The origin of this receptor is a female donor with papillary thyroid cancer or a benign thyroid nodule (not recorded which). Some clones in this sample may be carry-over from other donors' samples. Specimen: tumor tissue. The CDR3 coding sequence is TGTGCTAGTGGTGCCCCCGGGCGGAACCCGAACACTGAAGCTTTCTTT. Amino acid sequence: CASGAPGRNPNTEAFF. Full variable domain (missing parts from reference TRBV12-5 and TRBJ1-1): DARVTQTPRHKVTEMGQEVTMRCQPILGHNTVFWYRQTMMQGLELLAYFRNRAPLDDSGMPKDRFSAEMPDATLATLKIQPSEPRDSAVYFCASGAPGRNPNTEAFFGQGTRLTVV.